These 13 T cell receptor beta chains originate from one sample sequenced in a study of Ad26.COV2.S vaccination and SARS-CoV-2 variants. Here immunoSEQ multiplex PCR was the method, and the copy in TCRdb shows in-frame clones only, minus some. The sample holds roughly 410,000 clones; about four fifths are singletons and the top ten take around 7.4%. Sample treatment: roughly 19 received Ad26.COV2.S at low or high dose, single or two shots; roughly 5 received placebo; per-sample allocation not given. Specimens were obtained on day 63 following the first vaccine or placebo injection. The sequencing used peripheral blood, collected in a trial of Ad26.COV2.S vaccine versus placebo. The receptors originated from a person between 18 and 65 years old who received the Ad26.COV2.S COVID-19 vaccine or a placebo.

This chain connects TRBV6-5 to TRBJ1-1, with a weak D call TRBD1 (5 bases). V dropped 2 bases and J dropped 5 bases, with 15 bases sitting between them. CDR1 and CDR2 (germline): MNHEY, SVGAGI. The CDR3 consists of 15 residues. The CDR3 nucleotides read TGTGCCAGCAGTTACGAGGGCACGGGGGGGACTGAAGCTTTCTTT. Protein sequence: CASSYEGTGGTEAFF.

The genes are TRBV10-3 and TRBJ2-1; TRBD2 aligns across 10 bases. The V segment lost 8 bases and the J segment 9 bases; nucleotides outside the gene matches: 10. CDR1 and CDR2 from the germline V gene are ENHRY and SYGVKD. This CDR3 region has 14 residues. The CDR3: CAIHASGRSGEQFF. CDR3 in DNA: TGTGCCATCCATGCTAGCGGGAGATCCGGTGAGCAGTTCTTC.

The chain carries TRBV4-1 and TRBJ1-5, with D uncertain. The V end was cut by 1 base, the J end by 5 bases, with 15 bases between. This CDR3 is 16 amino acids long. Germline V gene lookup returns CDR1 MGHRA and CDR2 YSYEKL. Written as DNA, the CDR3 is TGCGCCAGCAGCCAAGCTGGCAATTCGGCTTATCAGCCCCAGCATTTT. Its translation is CASSQAGNSAYQPQHF.

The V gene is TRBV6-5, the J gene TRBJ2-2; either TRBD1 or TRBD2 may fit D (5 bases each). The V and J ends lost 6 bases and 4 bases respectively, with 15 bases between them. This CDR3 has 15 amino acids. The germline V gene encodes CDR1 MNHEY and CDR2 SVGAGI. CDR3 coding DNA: TGTGCCAGCAGCCCCCCCGGGGCCCTCACCGGGGAGCTGTTTTTT. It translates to CASSPPGALTGELFF.

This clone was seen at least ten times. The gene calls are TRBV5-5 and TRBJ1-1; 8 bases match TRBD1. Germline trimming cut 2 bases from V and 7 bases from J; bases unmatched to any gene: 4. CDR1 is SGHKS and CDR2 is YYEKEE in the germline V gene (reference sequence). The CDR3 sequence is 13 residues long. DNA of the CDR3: TGTGCCAGCAGCTTTTCAACAGGGGGTGAAGCTTTCTTT. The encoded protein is CASSFSTGGEAFF. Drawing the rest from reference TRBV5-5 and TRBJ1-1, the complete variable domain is DAGVTQSPTHLIKTRGQQVTLRCSPISGHKSVSWYQQVLGQGPQFIFQYYEKEERGRGNFPDRFSARQFPNYSSELNVNALLLGDSALYLCASSFSTGGEAFFGQGTRLTVV.

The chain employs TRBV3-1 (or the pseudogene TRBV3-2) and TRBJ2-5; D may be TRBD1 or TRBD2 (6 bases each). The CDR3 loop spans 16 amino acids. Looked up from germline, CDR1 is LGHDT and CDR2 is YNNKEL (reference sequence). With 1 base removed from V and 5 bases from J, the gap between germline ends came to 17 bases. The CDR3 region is CASSQGNQGGTETQYF. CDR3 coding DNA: TGTGCCAGCAGCCAAGGAAATCAAGGGGGGACGGAGACCCAGTACTTC.

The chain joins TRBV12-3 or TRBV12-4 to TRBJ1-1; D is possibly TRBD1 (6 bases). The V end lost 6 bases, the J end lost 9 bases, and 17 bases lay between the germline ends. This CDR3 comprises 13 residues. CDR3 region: CASRPTGGHQAFF. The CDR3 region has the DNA TGTGCCAGCAGACCGACGGGGGGGCATCAAGCTTTCTTT.

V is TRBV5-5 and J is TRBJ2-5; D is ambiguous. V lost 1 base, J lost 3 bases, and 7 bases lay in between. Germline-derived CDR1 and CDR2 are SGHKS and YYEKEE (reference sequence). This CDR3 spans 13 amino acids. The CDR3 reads CASSLNFKETQYF. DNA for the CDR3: TGTGCCAGCAGCTTGAACTTCAAAGAGACCCAGTACTTC.

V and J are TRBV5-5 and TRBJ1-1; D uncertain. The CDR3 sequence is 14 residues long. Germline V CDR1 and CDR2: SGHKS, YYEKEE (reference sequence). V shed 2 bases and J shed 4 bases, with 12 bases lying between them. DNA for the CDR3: TGTGCCAGCAGCTTTTTTCTTGGTAGCACTGAAGCTTTCTTT. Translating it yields CASSFFLGSTEAFF. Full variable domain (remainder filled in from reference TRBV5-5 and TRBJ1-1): DAGVTQSPTHLIKTRGQQVTLRCSPISGHKSVSWYQQVLGQGPQFIFQYYEKEERGRGNFPDRFSARQFPNYSSELNVNALLLGDSALYLCASSFFLGSTEAFFGQGTRLTVV.

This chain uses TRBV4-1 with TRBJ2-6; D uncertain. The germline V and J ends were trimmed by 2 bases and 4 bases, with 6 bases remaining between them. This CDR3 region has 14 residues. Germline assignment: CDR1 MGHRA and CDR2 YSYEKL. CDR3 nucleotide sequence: TGCGCCAGCAGCCAAAGTACGGGGGCCAACGTCCTGACTTTC. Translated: CASSQSTGANVLTF.

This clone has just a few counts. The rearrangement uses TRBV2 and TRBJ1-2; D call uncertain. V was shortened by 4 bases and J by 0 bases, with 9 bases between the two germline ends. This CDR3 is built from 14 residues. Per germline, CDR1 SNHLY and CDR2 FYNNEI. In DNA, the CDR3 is TGTGCCAGCAGTGTCTGGGTGACTAACTATGGCTACACCTTC. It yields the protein CASSVWVTNYGYTF.

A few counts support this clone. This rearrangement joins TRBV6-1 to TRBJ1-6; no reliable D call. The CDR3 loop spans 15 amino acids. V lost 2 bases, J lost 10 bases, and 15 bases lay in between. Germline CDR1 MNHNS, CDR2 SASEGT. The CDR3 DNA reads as TGTGCCAGCAGTGAACAGGCTAGAGAGGGATCACCCCTCCACTTT. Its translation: CASSEQAREGSPLHF.

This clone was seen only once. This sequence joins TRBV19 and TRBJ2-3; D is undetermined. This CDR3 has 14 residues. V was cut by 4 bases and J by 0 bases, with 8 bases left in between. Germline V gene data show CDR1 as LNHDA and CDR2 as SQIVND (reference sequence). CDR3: CASSSLISTDTQYF. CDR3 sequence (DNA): TGTGCCAGTAGTAGCCTTATCAGCACAGATACGCAGTATTTT.